This T cell receptor (beta chain) was profiled in a study of identical twins. TCRdb redid the calling of the 5' RACE reads with MiXCR, one entry per CDR3 protein. The sample has about 220,000 distinct CDR3 sequences; approximately 8% are singletons. Donors uniformly comprised healthy Caucasians. V lost 6 bases and J lost 5; bases outside the gene matches: 4. Germline V gives CDR1 DFQATT, CDR2 SNEGSKA (reference sequence). The length of the CDR3 is 13 residues. This clonotype was observed at least ten times. These sequences were also reported in another study, on yellow fever vaccine responses in identical twins.

V gene TRBV20-1 combines with J gene TRBJ2-1, with TRBD2 matching 10 bases. The TCR was taken from a woman between 18 and 29 years old in good health. The sequencing sample was made of CD8+ T cells sorted from blood. The CDR3 coding sequence is TGCAGTGCGAAAGGACTAGCGGACAATGAGCAGTTCTTC. Protein sequence: CSAKGLADNEQFF.